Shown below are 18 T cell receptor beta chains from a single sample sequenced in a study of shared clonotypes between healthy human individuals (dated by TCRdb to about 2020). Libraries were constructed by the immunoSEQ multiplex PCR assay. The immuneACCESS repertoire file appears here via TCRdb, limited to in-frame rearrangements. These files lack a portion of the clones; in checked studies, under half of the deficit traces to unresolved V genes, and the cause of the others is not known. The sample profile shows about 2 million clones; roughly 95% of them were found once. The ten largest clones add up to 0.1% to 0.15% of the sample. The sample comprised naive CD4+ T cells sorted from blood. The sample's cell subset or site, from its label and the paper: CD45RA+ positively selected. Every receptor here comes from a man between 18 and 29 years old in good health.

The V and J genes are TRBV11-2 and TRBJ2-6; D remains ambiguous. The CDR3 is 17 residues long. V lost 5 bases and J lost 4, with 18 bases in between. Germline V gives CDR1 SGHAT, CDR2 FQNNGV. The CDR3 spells CASSRSPRLWGANVLTF. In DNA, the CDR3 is TGTGCCAGCAGCCGCAGCCCTCGGTTATGGGGGGCCAACGTCCTGACTTTC.

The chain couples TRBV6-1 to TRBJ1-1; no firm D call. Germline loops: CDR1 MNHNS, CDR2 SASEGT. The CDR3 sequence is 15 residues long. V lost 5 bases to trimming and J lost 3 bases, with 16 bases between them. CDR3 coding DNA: TGTGCCAGCAGTCCCTACCGGACGTTGGACACTGAAGCTTTCTTT. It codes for CASSPYRTLDTEAFF.

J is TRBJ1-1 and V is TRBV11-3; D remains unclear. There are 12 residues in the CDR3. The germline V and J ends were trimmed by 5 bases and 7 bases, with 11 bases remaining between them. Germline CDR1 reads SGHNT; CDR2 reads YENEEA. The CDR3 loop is CASSGITSEAFF. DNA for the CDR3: TGTGCCAGCAGCGGAATCACCAGTGAAGCTTTCTTT. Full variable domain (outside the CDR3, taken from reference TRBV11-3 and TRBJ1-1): EAGVVQSPRYKIIEKKQPVAFWCNPISGHNTLYWYLQNLGQGPELLIRYENEEAVDDSQLPKDRFSAERLKGVDSTLKIQPAELGDSAVYLCASSGITSEAFFGQGTRLTVV.

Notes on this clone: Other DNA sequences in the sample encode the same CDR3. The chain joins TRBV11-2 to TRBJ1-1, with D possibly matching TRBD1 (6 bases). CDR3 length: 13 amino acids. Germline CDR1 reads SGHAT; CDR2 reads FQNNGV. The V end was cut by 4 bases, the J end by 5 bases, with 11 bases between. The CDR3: CASSSQGGTEAFF. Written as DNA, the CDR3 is TGTGCCAGCAGCTCACAGGGAGGGACTGAAGCTTTCTTT.

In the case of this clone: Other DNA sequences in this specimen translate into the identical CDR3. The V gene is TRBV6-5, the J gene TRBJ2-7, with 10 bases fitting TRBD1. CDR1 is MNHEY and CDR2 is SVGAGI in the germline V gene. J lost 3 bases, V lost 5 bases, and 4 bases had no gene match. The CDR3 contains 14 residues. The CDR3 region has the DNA TGTGCCAGCAGTCGCCGGGACAGGGGCTACGAGCAGTACTTC. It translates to CASSRRDRGYEQYF.

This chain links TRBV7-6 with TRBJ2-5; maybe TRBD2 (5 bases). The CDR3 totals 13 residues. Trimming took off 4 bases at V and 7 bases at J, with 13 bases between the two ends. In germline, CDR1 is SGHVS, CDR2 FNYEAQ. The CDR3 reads CASSSEPSGTQYF. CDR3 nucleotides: TGTGCCAGCAGCTCAGAGCCCAGCGGGACCCAGTACTTC. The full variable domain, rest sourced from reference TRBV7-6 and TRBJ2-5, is GAGVSQSPRYKVTKRGQDVALRCDPISGHVSLYWYRQALGQGPEFLTYFNYEAQQDKSGLPNDRFSAERPEGSISTLTIQRTEQRDSAMYRCASSSEPSGTQYFGPGTRLLVL.

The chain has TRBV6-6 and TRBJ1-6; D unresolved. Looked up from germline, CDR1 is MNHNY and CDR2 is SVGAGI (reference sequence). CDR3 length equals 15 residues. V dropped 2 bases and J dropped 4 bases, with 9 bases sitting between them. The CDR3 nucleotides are TGTGCCAGCAGTTACCCGACGGATTATAATTCACCCCTCCACTTT. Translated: CASSYPTDYNSPLHF.

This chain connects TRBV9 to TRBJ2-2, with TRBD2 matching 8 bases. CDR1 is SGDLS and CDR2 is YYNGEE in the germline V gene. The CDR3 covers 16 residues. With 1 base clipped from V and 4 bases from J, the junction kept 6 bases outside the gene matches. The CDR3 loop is CASSVNPSGSTGELFF. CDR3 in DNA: TGTGCCAGCAGCGTAAACCCCAGCGGGAGCACCGGGGAGCTGTTTTTT.

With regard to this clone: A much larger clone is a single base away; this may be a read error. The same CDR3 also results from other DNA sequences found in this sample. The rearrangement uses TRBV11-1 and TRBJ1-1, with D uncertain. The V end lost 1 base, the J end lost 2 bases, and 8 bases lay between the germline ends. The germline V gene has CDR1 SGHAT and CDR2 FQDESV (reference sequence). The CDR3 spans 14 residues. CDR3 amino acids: CASSLDRGNTEAFF. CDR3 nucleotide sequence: TGTGCCAGCAGCTTAGACAGAGGAAACACTGAAGCTTTCTTT.

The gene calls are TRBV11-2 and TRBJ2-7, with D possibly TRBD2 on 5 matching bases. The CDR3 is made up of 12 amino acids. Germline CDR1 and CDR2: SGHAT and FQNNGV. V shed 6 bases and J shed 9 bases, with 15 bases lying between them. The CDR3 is CASRSNGVAQYF. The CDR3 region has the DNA TGTGCCAGCAGGAGTAACGGGGTGGCGCAGTACTTC.

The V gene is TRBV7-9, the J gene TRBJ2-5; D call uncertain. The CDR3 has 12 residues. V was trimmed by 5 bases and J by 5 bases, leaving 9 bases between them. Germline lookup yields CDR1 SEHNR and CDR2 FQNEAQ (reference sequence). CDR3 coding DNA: TGTGCCAGCAGCCCCGTGGAGGAGACCCAGTACTTC. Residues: CASSPVEETQYF.

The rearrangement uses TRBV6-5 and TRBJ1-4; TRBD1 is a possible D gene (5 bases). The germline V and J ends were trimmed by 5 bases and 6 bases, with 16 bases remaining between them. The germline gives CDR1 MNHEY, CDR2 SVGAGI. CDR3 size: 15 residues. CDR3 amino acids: CASSITTWGDEKLFF. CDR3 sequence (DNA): TGTGCCAGCAGTATTACTACTTGGGGGGATGAAAAACTGTTTTTT.

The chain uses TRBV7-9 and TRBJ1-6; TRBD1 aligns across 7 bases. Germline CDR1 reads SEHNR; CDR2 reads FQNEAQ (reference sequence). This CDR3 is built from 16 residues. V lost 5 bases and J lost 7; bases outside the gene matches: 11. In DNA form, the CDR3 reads TGTGCCAGCAGCAAAGGGATCGGGACAGTAAATTCACCCCTCCACTTT. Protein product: CASSKGIGTVNSPLHF.

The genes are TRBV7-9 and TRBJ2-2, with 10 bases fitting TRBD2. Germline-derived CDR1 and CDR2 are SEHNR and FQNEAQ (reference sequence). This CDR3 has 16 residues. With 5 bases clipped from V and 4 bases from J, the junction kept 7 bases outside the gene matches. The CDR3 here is CASSGAGGPGTGELFF. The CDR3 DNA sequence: TGTGCCAGCAGCGGAGCGGGAGGGCCGGGCACCGGGGAGCTGTTTTTT.

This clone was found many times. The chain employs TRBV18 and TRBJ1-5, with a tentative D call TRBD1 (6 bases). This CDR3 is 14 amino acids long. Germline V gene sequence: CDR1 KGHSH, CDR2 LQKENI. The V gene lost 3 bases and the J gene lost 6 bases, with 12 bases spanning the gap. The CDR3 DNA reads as TGTGCCAGCTCACCCAAAGGGGGGAGTCAGCCCCAGCATTTT. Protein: CASSPKGGSQPQHF.

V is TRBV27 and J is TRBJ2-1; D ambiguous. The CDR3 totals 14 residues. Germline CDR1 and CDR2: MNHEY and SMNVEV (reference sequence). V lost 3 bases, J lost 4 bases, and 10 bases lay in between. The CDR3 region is CASSFLGLYNEQFF. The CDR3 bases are TGTGCCAGCAGTTTTCTGGGGTTATACAATGAGCAGTTCTTC.

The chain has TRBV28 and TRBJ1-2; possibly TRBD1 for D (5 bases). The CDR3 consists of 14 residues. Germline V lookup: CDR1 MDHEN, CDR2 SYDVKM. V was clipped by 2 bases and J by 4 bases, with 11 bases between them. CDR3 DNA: TGTGCCAGCAGTTTAACCCCAGGGAGCTATGGCTACACCTTC. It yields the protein CASSLTPGSYGYTF.

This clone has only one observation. This CDR3 is CASRGPGPGYGYTF. In nucleotides, the CDR3 is TGTGCCAGCAGGGGACCGGGCCCAGGCTATGGCTACACCTTC. This chain connects TRBV6-1 to TRBJ1-2; perhaps TRBD1 as D (5 bases). The CDR3 covers 14 residues. CDR1 MNHNS and CDR2 SASEGT come from the germline V gene. Trimming left V 6 bases short and J 4 bases short, with 15 bases between.